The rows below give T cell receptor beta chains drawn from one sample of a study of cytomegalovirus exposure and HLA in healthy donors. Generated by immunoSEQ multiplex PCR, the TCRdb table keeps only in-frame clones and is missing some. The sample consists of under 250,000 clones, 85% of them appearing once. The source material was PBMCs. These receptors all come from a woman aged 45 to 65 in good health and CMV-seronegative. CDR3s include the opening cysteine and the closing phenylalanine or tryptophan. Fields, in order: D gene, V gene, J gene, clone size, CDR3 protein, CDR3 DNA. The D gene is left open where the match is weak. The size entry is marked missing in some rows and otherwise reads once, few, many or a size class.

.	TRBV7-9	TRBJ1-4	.	CASDTGSGLTNEKLFF	TGTGCCAGCGACACAGGGAGCGGATTGACTAATGAAAAACTGTTTTTT
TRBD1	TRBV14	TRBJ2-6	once	CASSQEGQGISGANVLTF	TGTGCCAGCAGCCAAGAGGGACAGGGGATTTCCGGGGCCAACGTCCTGACTTTC
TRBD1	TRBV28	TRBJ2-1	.	CASSGSPGQKNYNEQFF	TGTGCCAGCAGTGGGAGCCCGGGACAGAAAAACTACAATGAGCAGTTCTTC
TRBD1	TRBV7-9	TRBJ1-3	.	CSSSLPLGTVSGNTIYF	TGTTCCAGCAGCTTACCTCTCGGGACAGTCTCTGGAAACACCATATATTTT
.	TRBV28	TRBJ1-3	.	CASSFPGPRAALGNTIYF	TGTGCCAGCAGTTTCCCCGGCCCGCGGGCTGCTCTTGGAAACACCATATATTTT
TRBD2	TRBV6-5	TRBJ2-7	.	CASSYELAGARGEQYF	TGTGCCAGCAGTTACGAGCTAGCGGGGGCCCGGGGCGAGCAGTACTTC
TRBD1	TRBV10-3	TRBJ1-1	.	CAIRDPGQRNTEAFF	TGTGCCATCAGGGACCCGGGACAGAGGAACACTGAAGCTTTCTTT
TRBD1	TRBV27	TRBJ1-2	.	CASSLGTAYGYTF	TGTGCCAGCAGTTTGGGGACAGCCTATGGCTACACCTTC
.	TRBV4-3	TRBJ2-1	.	CASTRYDGDEQFF	TGCGCCAGCACTCGGTACGACGGGGATGAGCAGTTCTTC
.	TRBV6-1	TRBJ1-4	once	CASSLSGIRSEKLFF	TGTGCCAGCAGTCTATCGGGGATTCGGAGTGAAAAACTGTTTTTT
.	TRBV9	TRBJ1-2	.	CASSVAFADTYGYTF	TGTGCCAGCAGCGTAGCTTTTGCAGACACCTATGGCTACACCTTC
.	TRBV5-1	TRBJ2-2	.	CASSLAQGHGELFF	TGCGCCAGCAGCTTGGCACAGGGACACGGGGAGCTGTTTTTT
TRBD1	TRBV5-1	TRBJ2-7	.	CASSLPGQTTSEQYF	TGCGCCAGCAGCTTGCCGGGACAGACGACCTCCGAGCAGTACTTC
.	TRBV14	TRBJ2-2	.	CASSPSPGNTGELFF	TGTGCCAGCAGCCCCTCCCCAGGGAACACCGGGGAGCTGTTTTTT
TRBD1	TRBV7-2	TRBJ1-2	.	CASSVTGSPGYTF	TGTGCCAGCAGCGTGACAGGGTCTCCGGGCTACACCTTC
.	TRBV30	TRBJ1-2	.	CAWARIPNYGYTF	TGTGCCTGGGCCAGGATTCCTAACTATGGCTACACCTTC
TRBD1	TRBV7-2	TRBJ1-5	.	CASSPETGLSQPQHF	TGTGCCAGCAGCCCAGAGACAGGGTTAAGTCAGCCCCAGCATTTT
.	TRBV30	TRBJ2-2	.	CAWRDQGDGELFF	TGTGCCTGGAGAGATCAGGGCGACGGGGAGCTGTTTTTT
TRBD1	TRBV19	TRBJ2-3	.	CASTATGYTDTQYF	TGTGCCAGTACCGCGACAGGGTACACAGATACGCAGTATTTT
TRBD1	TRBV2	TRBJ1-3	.	CASSEEDRGPGNTIYF	TGTGCCAGCAGTGAAGAGGACAGGGGGCCTGGAAACACCATATATTTT
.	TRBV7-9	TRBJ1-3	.	CASSRLSGNTIYF	TGTGCCAGCAGCCGACTATCCGGAAACACCATATATTTT
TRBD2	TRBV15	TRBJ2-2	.	CATRGLAGVSDTGELFF	TGTGCCACCAGAGGACTAGCGGGAGTAAGCGACACCGGGGAGCTGTTTTTT
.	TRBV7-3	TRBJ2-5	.	CASSQTEPETQYF	TGTGCCAGCAGCCAGACAGAACCGGAGACCCAGTACTTC
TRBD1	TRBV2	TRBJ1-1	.	CASSEVGTGGTEAFF	TGTGCCAGCAGTGAGGTCGGGACAGGGGGAACTGAAGCTTTCTTT
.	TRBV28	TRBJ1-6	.	CASRVGDSPLHF	TGTGCCAGCCGGGTGGGTGATTCACCCCTCCACTTT
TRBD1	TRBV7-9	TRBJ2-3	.	CASSLTGLPDTQYF	TGTGCCAGCAGCTTGACAGGGCTCCCTGATACGCAGTATTTT
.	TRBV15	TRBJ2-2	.	CATSRDLKNTGELFF	TGTGCCACCAGCAGAGATCTTAAGAACACCGGGGAGCTGTTTTTT
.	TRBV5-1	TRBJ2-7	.	CASSNPGSNEQYF	TGCGCCAGCAGCAATCCCGGGAGCAACGAGCAGTACTTC
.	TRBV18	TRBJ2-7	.	CASSPLSGEGTSNEQYF	TGTGCCAGCTCACCACTTTCGGGGGAGGGGACATCTAACGAGCAGTACTTC
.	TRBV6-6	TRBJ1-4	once	CASSPRGLENEKLFF	TGTGCCAGCAGTCCCCGGGGGTTAGAGAATGAAAAACTGTTTTTT
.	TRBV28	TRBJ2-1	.	CASSLHAGSYNEQFF	TGTGCCAGCAGTTTACACGCGGGCTCCTACAATGAGCAGTTCTTC
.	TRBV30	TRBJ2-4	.	CAWSVPWGVNIQYF	TGTGCCTGGAGCGTCCCGTGGGGGGTAAACATTCAGTACTTC
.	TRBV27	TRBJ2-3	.	CASRLDFRADTQYF	TGTGCCAGCAGGCTCGACTTCAGGGCAGATACGCAGTATTTT
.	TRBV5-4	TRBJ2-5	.	CASSLDPLQETQYF	TGTGCCAGCAGCTTGGATCCCCTCCAAGAGACCCAGTACTTC
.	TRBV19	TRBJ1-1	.	CASSIGSRLQSAEAFF	TGTGCCAGTAGTATAGGAAGTCGGCTCCAGAGCGCTGAAGCTTTCTTT
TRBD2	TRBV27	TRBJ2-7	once	CASKVAGSYEQYF	TGTGCCAGCAAGGTAGCGGGGTCCTACGAGCAGTACTTC
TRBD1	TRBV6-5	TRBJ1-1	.	CASSSRQGNTEAFF	TGTGCCAGCAGTTCGAGACAGGGGAACACTGAAGCTTTCTTT
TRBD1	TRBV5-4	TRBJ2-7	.	CASSPGTGGSYEQYF	TGTGCCAGCAGCCCCGGGACAGGGGGCTCCTACGAGCAGTACTTC
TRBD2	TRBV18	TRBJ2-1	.	CASSQREVIYNEQFF	TGTGCCAGCTCTCAGCGGGAGGTGATCTACAATGAGCAGTTCTTC
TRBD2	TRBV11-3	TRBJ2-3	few	CASSLGLAGPGSADTQYF	TGTGCCAGCAGCCTAGGACTAGCGGGTCCAGGGAGTGCAGATACGCAGTATTTT
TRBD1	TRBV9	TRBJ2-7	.	CASGPSPGQGVYEQYF	TGTGCCAGCGGCCCAAGTCCGGGACAGGGGGTCTACGAGCAGTACTTC
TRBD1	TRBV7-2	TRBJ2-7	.	CASSSRQGGKNYEQYF	TGTGCCAGCAGCTCAAGACAGGGCGGAAAGAACTACGAGCAGTACTTC
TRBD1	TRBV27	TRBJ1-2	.	CASSPGQRPNYGYTF	TGTGCCAGCAGTCCGGGACAGCGACCAAACTATGGCTACACCTTC
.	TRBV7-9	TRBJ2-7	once	CASSHTGSIKVDEQYF	TGTGCCAGCAGCCACACAGGGTCGATTAAGGTCGACGAGCAGTACTTC
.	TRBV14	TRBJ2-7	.	CASSLGQIYEQYF	TGTGCCAGCAGTCTAGGACAGATATACGAGCAGTACTTC
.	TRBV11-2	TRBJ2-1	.	CASSRSAYNEQFF	TGTGCCAGCTCTAGGAGCGCCTACAATGAGCAGTTCTTC
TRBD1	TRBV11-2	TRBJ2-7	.	CATAGTAVLEQYF	TGTGCCACCGCCGGGACAGCCGTCTTGGAGCAGTACTTC
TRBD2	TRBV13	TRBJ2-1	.	CASSSPGLADNEQFF	TGTGCCAGCAGCTCCCCGGGACTAGCGGACAATGAGCAGTTCTTC